These 28 T cell receptor beta chains were sequenced from one sample in a study of blood T cell repertoires in COVID-19. Sequenced by immunoSEQ multiplex PCR; TCRdb stores in-frame clones only, minus some. The table records 100,000 to 150,000 clones, around 70% of them present only once. The sample taken for sequencing was peripheral blood. All receptors come from a man of 80 years or more with COVID-19, enrolled during active disease.

As regards this clone: The same CDR3 can be traced to other DNA sequences in this sample. This chain links TRBV5-1 with TRBJ2-5; 10 bases line up with TRBD2. The CDR3 has 14 amino acids. V lost 4 bases, J lost 0 bases, and 0 bases stayed unmatched. Germline V CDR1 and CDR2: SGHRS, YFSETQ. The CDR3, as DNA: TGCGCCAGCAGCAGCGGGAGGGACCAAGAGACCCAGTACTTC. Translating gives CASSSGRDQETQYF.

The rearrangement uses TRBV5-1 and TRBJ2-3; 9 nucleotides line up with TRBD2. The CDR3 has 16 residues. The junction had 4 bases not matched to a gene; V was cut back by 1 base and J by 1 base. CDR1 and CDR2 from the germline V gene are SGHRS and YFSETQ. The CDR3 nucleotides read TGCGCCAGCAGCTTGCGTTGGACTAGCGGCACAGATACGCAGTATTTT. This gives the protein CASSLRWTSGTDTQYF. The whole variable domain, remainder taken from reference TRBV5-1 and TRBJ2-3, is KAGVTQTPRYLIKTRGQQVTLSCSPISGHRSVSWYQQTPGQGLQFLFEYFSETQRNKGNFPGRFSGRQFSNSRSEMNVSTLELGDSALYLCASSLRWTSGTDTQYFGPGTRLTVL.

The J gene is TRBJ2-1, the V gene TRBV5-1, with D tentatively TRBD2 (6 bases). This CDR3 has 15 amino acids. V lost 6 bases and J 4 bases, leaving 17 bases between the germline ends. Per the germline V gene, CDR1 is SGHRS and CDR2 is YFSETQ. The CDR3 sequence: CASKTAGNLYNEQFF. The CDR3 nucleotides are TGCGCCAGCAAAACAGCGGGTAATTTATACAATGAGCAGTTCTTC. Variable domain in full (rest from reference TRBV5-1 and TRBJ2-1): KAGVTQTPRYLIKTRGQQVTLSCSPISGHRSVSWYQQTPGQGLQFLFEYFSETQRNKGNFPGRFSGRQFSNSRSEMNVSTLELGDSALYLCASKTAGNLYNEQFFGPGTRLTVL.

The CDR3 reads CASAGAVEQFF. The CDR3 DNA follows: TGTGCTAGTGCCGGAGCGGTAGAGCAGTTCTTC. This sequence joins TRBV12-5 and TRBJ2-1; perhaps TRBD2 as D (5 bases). CDR1 and CDR2 from the germline V gene are LGHNT and FRNRAP. The CDR3 covers 11 residues. V gave up 7 bases and J gave up 10 bases, with 11 bases separating them.

This clone showed up just once. The chain combines TRBV7-9 with TRBJ2-7, with 8 positions matching TRBD2. The CDR3 consists of 15 residues. With V trimmed by 5 bases and J by 3 bases, 9 bases remained unmatched. The germline V gene has CDR1 SEHNR and CDR2 FQNEAQ (reference sequence). For the CDR3, the DNA is TGTGCCAGCAGCCCCGTACTAGCGGAAAGCTACGAGCAGTACTTC. This encodes CASSPVLAESYEQYF.

This chain connects TRBV5-5 to TRBJ2-5, with 9 bases lining up with TRBD1. This CDR3 has 15 amino acids. The ends lost 4 bases at V and 2 bases at J; junction bases unmatched: 6. Germline values: CDR1 SGHKS, CDR2 YYEKEE (reference sequence). The CDR3 spells CASSHWDRDQETQYF. The CDR3 nucleotides read TGTGCCAGCAGCCATTGGGACAGGGATCAAGAGACCCAGTACTTC.

This clone was detected only once. The chain joins TRBV19 to TRBJ2-2; possible D gene TRBD1, 5 bases. The CDR3 covers 15 residues. CDR1 is LNHDA and CDR2 is SQIVND in the germline V gene (reference sequence). V lost 4 bases and J 6 bases, leaving 15 bases between the germline ends. This chain's CDR3 is CASSKTGSVAGELFF. The CDR3 DNA reads as TGTGCCAGTAGTAAAACAGGTAGTGTGGCCGGGGAGCTGTTTTTT.

The chain joins TRBV20-1 to TRBJ2-7, with 7 positions matching TRBD2. The ends lost 3 bases at V and 4 bases at J; junction bases unmatched: 9. The CDR3 loop spans 14 amino acids. In germline, CDR1 is DFQATT, CDR2 SNEGSKA (reference sequence). In DNA form, the CDR3 reads TGCAGTGCTAGTGCGTCGGGAGGTGCGTACGAGCAGTACTTC. Its protein is CSASASGGAYEQYF.

The V gene is TRBV12-3 or TRBV12-4, the J gene TRBJ2-7; 8 bases are a match to TRBD2. Losses at the gene ends were 6 bases for V and 7 bases for J; bases not matched to a gene: 5. There are 12 residues in the CDR3. In nucleotides, the CDR3 is TGTGCCAGCAGCCCGGGACTAGGGGAGCAGTACTTC. It specifies CASSPGLGEQYF.

This clone occurred a few times. V and J are TRBV7-2 and TRBJ1-5, with TRBD1 as a possible D gene (6 bases). Germline V gene data show CDR1 as SGHTA and CDR2 as FQGNSA. V lost 1 base and J 9 bases, leaving 13 bases between the germline ends. The CDR3 has 14 residues. Here the CDR3 reads CASSLVTGSMPQHF. The CDR3 DNA reads as TGTGCCAGCAGCTTAGTCACAGGGTCTATGCCCCAGCATTTT.

The genes are TRBV9 and TRBJ2-3; 11 nucleotides match TRBD2. CDR1 and CDR2 (germline): SGDLS, YYNGEE. V dropped 3 bases and J dropped 3; count of bases not matched to a gene: 6. The CDR3 is made up of 16 amino acids. This CDR3 is CASSAISGRVTDTQYF. For the CDR3, the DNA is TGTGCCAGCAGCGCAATTAGCGGGAGGGTTACAGATACGCAGTATTTT.

This clone occurred a few times. J is TRBJ2-2 and V is TRBV9; possibly TRBD2 for D (6 bases). Trimming removed 5 bases at V and 4 bases at J, with 12 bases between. The germline V gene has CDR1 SGDLS and CDR2 YYNGEE. The CDR3 runs to 14 residues. The CDR3 nucleotides are TGTGCCAGCAGGGGGGGAGCAGGCACCGGGGAGCTGTTTTTT. Encoded protein: CASRGGAGTGELFF.

The chain carries TRBV28 and TRBJ1-2; TRBD1 might be the D (6 bases). The CDR3 loop spans 15 amino acids. V lost 7 bases and J lost 4, with 19 bases in between. CDR1 MDHEN and CDR2 SYDVKM come from the germline V gene. The CDR3 DNA follows: TGTGCCAGCACCTCCGGGGGGGGGCTTGGCTATGGCTACACCTTC. Translation gives CASTSGGGLGYGYTF.

The CDR3 region is CASSVAAYNEQFF. The CDR3 nucleotides are TGTGCCAGCAGCGTAGCTGCCTACAATGAGCAGTTCTTC. The J gene is TRBJ2-1, the V gene TRBV9; D unresolved. The CDR3 loop spans 13 amino acids. V lost 0 bases and J lost 2, with 3 bases in between. Germline CDR1 SGDLS, CDR2 YYNGEE.

This sequence joins TRBV15 and TRBJ2-4; 10 positions agree with TRBD1. Germline CDR1 and CDR2: LNHNV and YYDKDF (reference sequence). The V and J ends lost 1 base and 6 bases, in that order; junction bases with no gene match: 6. The CDR3 has 16 amino acids. CDR3: CATSRGGTGALNIQYF. The CDR3 region has the DNA TGTGCCACCAGCAGAGGAGGGACAGGGGCTCTAAACATTCAGTACTTC.

This clone appeared a few times. The chain is built from TRBV5-4 and TRBJ2-6; D uncertain. Germline V gene data show CDR1 as SGHNT and CDR2 as YYREEE (reference sequence). The V end was cut by 0 bases, the J end by 4 bases, with 5 bases between. The CDR3 covers 14 residues. CDR3 sequence: CASSLAVGANVLTF. Written as DNA, the CDR3 is TGTGCCAGCAGCTTGGCTGTAGGGGCCAACGTCCTGACTTTC.

Points on this clone: One end of the junction fails to match germline, which may point to a read error. The genes are TRBV7-6 and TRBJ2-1; TRBD2 aligns across 10 bases. CDR1 and CDR2 (germline): SGHVS, FNYEAQ. This CDR3 has 16 amino acids. The CDR3 sequence: CASSWSGRDSHNEQFF. CDR3 coding DNA: TGTGCCAGCAGCTGGAGCGGGAGGGACTCCCACAATGAGCAGTTCTTC.

This rearrangement joins TRBV7-3 to TRBJ2-1; possible D gene TRBD1, 5 bases. V was shortened by 2 bases and J by 0 bases, with 5 bases between the two germline ends. Germline lookup yields CDR1 SGHTA and CDR2 FQGTGA. The CDR3 sequence is 14 residues long. In nucleotides, the CDR3 is TGTGCCAGCAGCTTAGGGGCCTCCTACAATGAGCAGTTCTTC. Protein sequence: CASSLGASYNEQFF.

The V call is TRBV4-1, the J call TRBJ2-7; 10 nucleotides align to TRBD2. V gave up 5 bases and J gave up 1 base; unmatched junction bases: 14. The CDR3 sequence is 18 residues long. Germline values: CDR1 MGHRA, CDR2 YSYEKL. The CDR3 DNA follows: TGCGCCAGCAGCTTCGGACTAGCGGCCCCGAGTGGGTCCTACGAGCAGTACTTC. Its protein is CASSFGLAAPSGSYEQYF.

V and J are TRBV6-5 and TRBJ1-5; TRBD1 agrees at 10 bases. This CDR3 has 15 amino acids. Looked up from germline, CDR1 is MNHEY and CDR2 is SVGAGI. Trimming cost V 0 bases and J 6 bases; bases outside gene matches: 2. CDR3 in DNA: TGTGCCAGCAGTTACTCGGGGACAGGGGTTCAGCCCCAGCATTTT. As protein: CASSYSGTGVQPQHF.

J is TRBJ2-3 and V is TRBV2; 7 bases are a match to TRBD2. This CDR3 has 17 residues. V lost 6 bases and J lost 0; bases outside the gene matches: 12. From germline, CDR1 is SNHLY and CDR2 FYNNEI. CDR3 nucleotides: TGTGCCAGCAGGCCAAACCTCCTAGCGGCTAGCACAGATACGCAGTATTTT. Its protein is CASRPNLLAASTDTQYF.

CDR3 nucleotide sequence: TGTGCCAGCAGCCAAGTTAGCGGGTCGTCCTACAATGAGCAGTTCTTC. Encoded protein: CASSQVSGSSYNEQFF. This chain links TRBV4-2 with TRBJ2-1, with TRBD2 matching 7 bases. The V gene's germline CDR1 is LGHNA and CDR2 YNFKEQ. CDR3 length: 16 residues. Losses at the gene ends were 1 base for V and 1 base for J; bases not matched to a gene: 4.

The table lists this clone with a count of one. The chain links TRBV7-8 to TRBJ2-5; D gene unclear. This CDR3 spans 11 amino acids. Trimming pared 2 bases from V and 5 bases from J, leaving 3 bases between. CDR1 is SGHVS and CDR2 is FQNEAQ in the germline V gene. CDR3 sequence: CASSLLETQYF. The CDR3 DNA is TGTGCCAGCAGCTTACTGGAGACCCAGTACTTC.

CDR3 bases: TGTGCCAGCAGCTTACCGGGACAGGGGGCCCACGAGCAGTACTTC. As protein: CASSLPGQGAHEQYF. The rearrangement links TRBV5-8 to TRBJ2-7; 12 bases map to TRBD1. J lost 5 bases, V lost 2 bases, and 5 bases had no gene match. The CDR3 covers 15 residues. Germline V lookup: CDR1 SGHTS, CDR2 YDEGEE.

CDR3 DNA sequence: TGTGCCAGCAGCCCGGGACAGCGAAACACCATATATTTT. It translates to CASSPGQRNTIYF. The chain uses TRBV2 and TRBJ1-3; 7 bases line up with TRBD1. The germline gives CDR1 SNHLY, CDR2 FYNNEI. The CDR3 consists of 13 residues. V lost 6 bases and J lost 5; bases outside the gene matches: 4.

CDR3 sequence reads: CASSDFPSGGSNEQFF. The CDR3 nucleotides read TGCGCCAGCAGTGATTTTCCGTCAGGGGGGTCCAATGAGCAGTTCTTC. The rearrangement uses TRBV10-1 and TRBJ2-1, with D possibly matching TRBD1 (7 bases). Germline CDR1 and CDR2: WNHNN and SYGVQD (reference sequence). The V end was cut by 3 bases, the J end by 6 bases, with 18 bases between. This CDR3 region has 16 residues.

The genes are TRBV29-1 and TRBJ2-5; D not resolved. The V gene lost 5 bases and the J gene lost 5 bases, with 12 bases spanning the gap. The CDR3 runs to 12 residues. Germline V gives CDR1 SQVTM, CDR2 ANQGSEA. The chain's CDR3 is CSVSSGSETQYF. CDR3 bases: TGCAGCGTTTCTTCCGGGTCCGAGACCCAGTACTTC.

V is TRBV2 and J is TRBJ2-1, with a tentative D call TRBD1 (5 bases). V shed 6 bases and J shed 2 bases, with 5 bases lying between them. This CDR3 contains 12 residues. Per germline, CDR1 SNHLY and CDR2 FYNNEI. In DNA form, the CDR3 reads TGTGCCAGCAGGGACACCTACAATGAGCAGTTCTTC. As protein: CASRDTYNEQFF.